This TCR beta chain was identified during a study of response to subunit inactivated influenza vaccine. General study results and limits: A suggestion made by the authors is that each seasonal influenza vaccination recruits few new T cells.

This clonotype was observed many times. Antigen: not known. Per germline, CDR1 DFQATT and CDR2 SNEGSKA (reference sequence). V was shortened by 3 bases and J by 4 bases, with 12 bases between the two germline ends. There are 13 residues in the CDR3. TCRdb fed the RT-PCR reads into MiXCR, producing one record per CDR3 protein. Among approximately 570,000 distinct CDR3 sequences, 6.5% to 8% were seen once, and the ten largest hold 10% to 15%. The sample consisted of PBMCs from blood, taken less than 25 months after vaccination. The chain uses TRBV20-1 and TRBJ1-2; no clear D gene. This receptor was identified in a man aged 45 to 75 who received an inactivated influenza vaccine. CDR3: CSASLGSGYGYTF. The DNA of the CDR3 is TGCAGTGCTAGTTTAGGGTCTGGCTATGGCTACACCTTC.